Below, 22 T cell receptor beta chains from the same sample are listed, as sequenced in a study of T cell responses to AZD1222 COVID-19 vaccine. Generated by immunoSEQ multiplex PCR, the TCRdb table keeps only in-frame clones and is missing some. The sample holds approximately 190,000 clones, roughly 90% seen once. The input for sequencing was peripheral blood, taken on day 0 of AZD1222 vaccination. Every receptor here comes from an adult in good health.

V and J are TRBV5-6 and TRBJ1-2; TRBD1 might be the D (6 bases). Trimming left V 0 bases short and J 8 bases short, with 8 bases between. CDR3 length equals 12 residues. Germline V CDR1 and CDR2: SGHDT, YYEEEE. This CDR3 reads CASSLAGGGYTF. DNA for the CDR3: TGTGCCAGCAGCTTGGCGGGGGGCGGCTACACCTTC.

The chain recombines TRBV4-3 with TRBJ1-2; tentatively, D is TRBD1 (5 bases). CDR3 size: 15 residues. V was pared by 2 bases and J by 2 bases, with 12 bases between. From germline, CDR1 is LGHNA and CDR2 YSLEER. The DNA for the CDR3 is TGCGCCAGCAGCCAATTCCCTGGGGGGAACTATGGCTACACCTTC. Translating gives CASSQFPGGNYGYTF.

This clone was seen once. The V call is TRBV27, the J call TRBJ1-1; TRBD1 matches at 9 bases. From germline, CDR1 is MNHEY and CDR2 SMNVEV (reference sequence). The V segment lost 7 bases and the J segment 4 bases; nucleotides outside the gene matches: 7. The CDR3 has 14 amino acids. The CDR3 DNA reads as TGTGCCAGCATGAGAAACAGGGGGCTCACTGAAGCTTTCTTT. The encoded protein is CASMRNRGLTEAFF.

The J gene is TRBJ1-3, the V gene TRBV11-2; 8 bases align to TRBD1. Trimming took 0 bases from V and 2 from J; bases not matched to a gene: 3. Germline CDR1 SGHAT, CDR2 FQNNGV. CDR3 length: 16 residues. The CDR3 DNA reads as TGTGCCAGCAGCTTAGACGACAGGGGAACTGGAAACACCATATATTTT. Its protein product is CASSLDDRGTGNTIYF.

The genes are TRBV9 and TRBJ1-5; D is possibly TRBD1 (5 bases). V lost 3 bases and J 3 bases, leaving 13 bases between the germline ends. The CDR3 covers 15 residues. Germline CDR1 and CDR2: SGDLS and YYNGEE. In DNA, the CDR3 is TGTGCCAGCAGCGCAACCGGAGGGGCCAATCAGCCCCAGCATTTT. Amino acids: CASSATGGANQPQHF.

The chain uses TRBV5-4 and TRBJ2-2; weak D call: TRBD1 (6 bases). V shed 4 bases and J shed 2 bases, with 18 bases lying between them. Germline V gene sequence: CDR1 SGHNT, CDR2 YYREEE (reference sequence). CDR3 length equals 17 residues. This chain's CDR3 is CASSPPFPGQNTGELFF. The CDR3 DNA reads as TGTGCCAGCAGCCCCCCGTTCCCGGGACAAAACACCGGGGAGCTGTTTTTT.

The J gene is TRBJ2-2, the V gene TRBV4-3, with D possibly matching TRBD2 (5 bases). Germline lookup yields CDR1 LGHNA and CDR2 YSLEER. The CDR3 runs to 16 residues. V was trimmed by 5 bases and J by 0 bases, leaving 13 bases between them. As DNA, the CDR3 is TGCGCCAGCAGCGCACTAGATATCGCGAACACCGGGGAGCTGTTTTTT. It translates to CASSALDIANTGELFF.

The rearrangement joins TRBV2 to TRBJ2-1, with TRBD2 matching 13 bases. With V trimmed by 6 bases and J by 10 bases, 9 bases remained unmatched. Germline values: CDR1 SNHLY, CDR2 FYNNEI. The CDR3 spans 15 residues. CDR3 in amino acids: CASRTGLAGSEEQFF. Written as DNA, the CDR3 is TGTGCCAGCAGGACGGGACTAGCGGGAAGCGAGGAGCAGTTCTTC.

This clone showed up just once. The rearrangement joins TRBV5-4 to TRBJ2-1; weak D call: TRBD2 (5 bases). The CDR3 is 13 residues long. Trimming stripped 4 bases from V and 9 bases from J, with 14 bases between. Germline CDR1 is SGHNT and CDR2 is YYREEE (reference sequence). The CDR3 protein is CASSQQPGSEQFF. CDR3 bases: TGTGCCAGCAGCCAGCAGCCGGGGAGTGAGCAGTTCTTC.

The V call is TRBV6-5, the J call TRBJ1-1; tentatively, D is TRBD1 (6 bases). V was clipped by 5 bases and J by 3 bases, with 16 bases between them. CDR3 length: 15 residues. The V gene's germline CDR1 is MNHEY and CDR2 SVGAGI. The CDR3 here is CASSLRGRGYTEAFF. CDR3 bases: TGTGCCAGCAGTCTACGGGGGCGCGGATACACTGAAGCTTTCTTT.

J is TRBJ1-2 and V is TRBV29-1; unclear D gene. V was shortened by 4 bases and J by 3 bases, with 9 bases between the two germline ends. This CDR3 is 12 amino acids long. CDR1 SQVTM and CDR2 ANQGSEA come from the germline V gene. As DNA, the CDR3 is TGCAGCGTTGTGGCAGAAGACTATGGCTACACCTTC. Translated, it gives CSVVAEDYGYTF.

The chain employs TRBV19 and TRBJ1-2; D gene uncertain. CDR1 and CDR2 from the germline V gene are LNHDA and SQIVND (reference sequence). Trimming shortened V by 6 bases and J by 7 bases, and 12 bases separated the two germline ends. The CDR3 has 12 amino acids. CDR3 region: CASRSEFGGYTF. The CDR3 region has the DNA TGTGCCAGTAGGTCGGAATTTGGTGGCTACACCTTC.

The chain employs TRBV18 and TRBJ1-1, with TRBD1 as a possible D gene (5 bases). Germline CDR1 and CDR2: KGHSH and LQKENI. Trimming pared 5 bases from V and 3 bases from J, leaving 13 bases between. The CDR3 extends over 14 amino acids. The CDR3 DNA follows: TGTGCCAGCTCAACCACCGGGGCAGACACTGAAGCTTTCTTT. As protein: CASSTTGADTEAFF.

This clone has more than one count but fewer than ten. The V call is TRBV3-1 (or the pseudogene TRBV3-2), the J call TRBJ2-7; D unresolved. The CDR3 spans 11 residues. V lost 2 bases and J lost 7, with 6 bases in between. Looked up from germline, CDR1 is LGHDT and CDR2 is YNNKEL (reference sequence). The CDR3 nucleotides read TGTGCCAGCAGCCAAACCTGGGAGCAGTACTTC. This encodes CASSQTWEQYF.

The gene calls are TRBV2 and TRBJ2-7; D is undetermined. The germline V gene encodes CDR1 SNHLY and CDR2 FYNNEI. The CDR3 spans 13 residues. Trimming took 1 base from V and 7 from J, leaving 11 bases between them. CDR3 sequence reads: CASSEDDHGEQYF. In DNA, the CDR3 is TGTGCCAGCAGTGAAGATGACCACGGTGAGCAGTACTTC.

This chain's CDR3 is CATSDHPGTGAASGTTDTQYF. CDR3 bases: TGTGCCACCAGTGACCATCCCGGGACAGGGGCCGCTAGCGGGACGACAGATACGCAGTATTTT. This chain joins TRBV24-1 and TRBJ2-3; TRBD1 is a possible D gene (10 bases). CDR1 is KGHDR, CDR2 SFDVKD, per germline. The CDR3 is 21 amino acids. V lost 4 bases to trimming and J lost 3 bases, with 31 bases between them.

The chain combines TRBV3-1 (or the pseudogene TRBV3-2) with TRBJ2-7, with 10 bases that match TRBD2. V was pared by 1 base and J by 4 bases, with 1 base of the junction left unmatched. This CDR3 is built from 14 residues. Germline V CDR1 and CDR2: LGHDT, YNNKEL (reference sequence). Here the CDR3 DNA reads TGTGCCAGCAGCCAAGTAGCGGGGGGATACGAGCAGTACTTC. Amino acid sequence: CASSQVAGGYEQYF.

This rearrangement joins TRBV4-1 to TRBJ2-1; D gene unclear. The CDR3 has 12 amino acids. The germline V gene encodes CDR1 MGHRA and CDR2 YSYEKL. With 0 bases removed from V and 3 bases from J, the gap between germline ends came to 0 bases. CDR3 bases: TGCGCCAGCAGCCAAGACTACAATGAGCAGTTCTTC. As protein: CASSQDYNEQFF.

The chain recombines TRBV7-2 with TRBJ1-4, with D maybe TRBD1 (5 bases). The CDR3 runs to 15 residues. The germline CDR1 and CDR2 sequences are SGHTA and FQGNSA. V was trimmed by 2 bases and J by 5 bases, leaving 12 bases between them. The CDR3 DNA is TGTGCCAGCAGCTTACGGGGACGGACAAATGAAAAACTGTTTTTT. Protein sequence: CASSLRGRTNEKLFF.

The CDR3 bases are TGTGCCAGCAGCCAAGATCTGGCGGGAGTAGTTACCGGGGAGCTGTTTTTT. Translating it yields CASSQDLAGVVTGELFF. V usage is TRBV4-2 and J usage is TRBJ2-2; 7 bases are shared with TRBD2. From germline, CDR1 is LGHNA and CDR2 YNFKEQ. The length of the CDR3 is 17 residues. V was clipped by 0 bases and J by 5 bases; unmatched bases: 9.

V is TRBV25-1 and J is TRBJ1-1; tentative D call: TRBD1 (6 bases). This CDR3 comprises 15 residues. The V gene lost 7 bases and the J gene lost 4 bases, with 19 bases spanning the gap. The germline CDR1 and CDR2 sequences are MGHDK and SYGVNS. The CDR3 reads CASNRDNTISTEAFF. The CDR3 DNA reads as TGTGCCAGCAACCGGGACAACACGATATCCACTGAAGCTTTCTTT.

This chain links TRBV19 with TRBJ2-1; D is undetermined. Trimming pared 2 bases from V and 0 bases from J, leaving 8 bases between. The CDR3 runs 15 residues. Germline CDR1 is LNHDA and CDR2 is SQIVND (reference sequence). Here the CDR3 reads CASSITQVSYNEQFF. The CDR3 DNA is TGTGCCAGTAGTATAACGCAGGTCTCCTACAATGAGCAGTTCTTC. Full variable domain (missing parts from reference TRBV19 and TRBJ2-1): DGGITQSPKYLFRKEGQNVTLSCEQNLNHDAMYWYRQDPGQGLRLIYYSQIVNDFQKGDIAEGYSVSREKKESFPLTVTSAQKNPTAFYLCASSITQVSYNEQFFGPGTRLTVL.